The rows below give T cell receptor beta chains drawn from one sample of a study of blood T cells in healthy people across ages. TCRdb passed the 5' RACE reads through MiXCR, listing each CDR3 protein once. The sample carries 1.5 million to 2 million distinct CDR3 sequences, 28% recorded once. The sample comprised blood. Receptors originate from a woman aged 25-40 years in good health. The CDR3 runs from the conserved cysteine through the conserved F or W. D genes are given only for firm matches. The size of a clone is reported for some rows only, either as once, few or many, or as a class for expanded clones.

len: 14; d_gene: .; v_gene: TRBV28; j_gene: TRBJ1-2; abundance: .; CDR3nt: TGTGCCAGCATCGAGCCCCCCGGGGTTCAAGGCTACACCTTC; CDR3aa: CASIEPPGVQGYTF
len: 15; d_gene: TRBD1; v_gene: TRBV5-6; j_gene: TRBJ2-1; abundance: few; CDR3nt: TGTGCCAGCAGCCCTAGGACAGGGGGCGGCGATGAGCAGTTCTTC; CDR3aa: CASSPRTGGGDEQFF
len: 15; d_gene: TRBD2; v_gene: TRBV6-4; j_gene: TRBJ2-1; abundance: few; CDR3nt: TGTGCCAGCAGAGAAACCGGGACTAGCTTCAATGAGCAGTTCTTC; CDR3aa: CASRETGTSFNEQFF
len: 14; d_gene: .; v_gene: TRBV5-6; j_gene: TRBJ2-1; abundance: .; CDR3nt: TGTGCCAGCAGCTTTGGAGGGGGGGCATATGAGCAGTTCTTC; CDR3aa: CASSFGGGAYEQFF
len: 14; d_gene: TRBD1; v_gene: TRBV29-1; j_gene: TRBJ2-7; abundance: many; CDR3nt: TGCAGCGTTGCCGAACAGGGGGGAACCTACGAGCAGTACTTC; CDR3aa: CSVAEQGGTYEQYF
len: 16; d_gene: .; v_gene: TRBV6-2/TRBV6-3; j_gene: TRBJ2-7; abundance: few; CDR3nt: TGTGCCAGCAGTCCGAACAGAGCCCCCTTAGTCTACGAGCAGTACTTC; CDR3aa: CASSPNRAPLVYEQYF
len: 15; d_gene: TRBD1; v_gene: TRBV20-1; j_gene: TRBJ2-5; abundance: few; CDR3nt: TGCAGTGCTAGAGTCATGGGACAGGTTGAAGAGACCCAGTACTTC; CDR3aa: CSARVMGQVEETQYF
len: 13; d_gene: .; v_gene: TRBV11-2; j_gene: TRBJ1-1; abundance: few; CDR3nt: TGTGCCAGCAGCACAGGCCGGTACACTGAAGCTTTCTTT; CDR3aa: CASSTGRYTEAFF
len: 14; d_gene: TRBD2; v_gene: TRBV20-1; j_gene: TRBJ2-1; abundance: .; CDR3nt: TGCAGTGCTAGACTAGCGGGACCCAACAATGAGCGGTTCTTC; CDR3aa: CSARLAGPNNERFF
len: 14; d_gene: .; v_gene: TRBV5-6; j_gene: TRBJ2-1; abundance: .; CDR3nt: TGTGCCAGCAGCTTTTACCGGGGCAGGGGTGAGCAGTTCTTC; CDR3aa: CASSFYRGRGEQFF
len: 14; d_gene: TRBD2; v_gene: TRBV3-1; j_gene: TRBJ2-7; abundance: few; CDR3nt: TGTGCCAGCAGCCCCCCGGGGGGAATCTACGAGCAGTACTTC; CDR3aa: CASSPPGGIYEQYF
len: 12; d_gene: .; v_gene: TRBV6-2/TRBV6-3; j_gene: TRBJ1-1; abundance: few; CDR3nt: TGTGCCAGCGGGTGGCCAAACACTGAAGCTTTCTTT; CDR3aa: CASGWPNTEAFF
len: 13; d_gene: .; v_gene: TRBV2; j_gene: TRBJ1-6; abundance: few; CDR3nt: TGTGCCAGCAGTGCGACGGAAATTTCACCCCTCCACTTT; CDR3aa: CASSATEISPLHF
len: 13; d_gene: TRBD2; v_gene: TRBV12-3/TRBV12-4; j_gene: TRBJ2-2; abundance: .; CDR3nt: TGTGCCAGCAGTTTACTAGCGGCCGGGGAGCTGTTTTTT; CDR3aa: CASSLLAAGELFF
len: 15; d_gene: .; v_gene: TRBV6-2/TRBV6-3; j_gene: TRBJ2-1; abundance: many; CDR3nt: TGTGCCAGCAGTTATAGGGGCCGCGACGGGGATGAGCAGTTCTTC; CDR3aa: CASSYRGRDGDEQFF